This TCR beta chain was captured by sequencing in a study of T-cell memory formation after mild COVID-19. Background on the study: Across donors, TCR clusters were largely donor specific.

Study-wide results and limits: A balance of CD4 and CD8 characterized clones contracting day 15 to 85, whereas later expanders leaned CD4+.

The V segment lost 5 bases and the J segment 2 bases; nucleotides outside the gene matches: 10. Germline loops: CDR1 SGHVS, CDR2 FQNEAQ. This CDR3 spans 16 amino acids. This clonotype was observed a few times. The antigen is not known. TCRdb used MiXCR to reprocess the 5' RACE reads, holding one entry per CDR3 protein. This table has hundreds of thousands of distinct CDR3 sequences, more than 20% appearing once. V gene TRBV7-8 combines with J gene TRBJ2-7; 9 bases agree with TRBD2. This clonotype originated in an adult woman who had mild COVID-19 (a few samples of this study predate the infection). Cell type and time point are not known. Input material: PBMCs or a T cell subset sorted from them (not recorded which). The CDR3 is CASSPRAAGGPYEQYF. The DNA of the CDR3 is TGTGCCAGCAGCCCGCGGGCGGCGGGAGGGCCCTACGAGCAGTACTTC.